This TCR beta chain was found in a study of T cell changes during pregnancy in multiple sclerosis. This clone was picked up one time. The CDR3 runs to 14 residues. V lost 5 bases, J lost 5 bases, and 12 bases lay in between. Germline loops: CDR1 MNHEY, CDR2 SVGAGI. Produced via immunoSEQ multiplex PCR; TCRdb's table is partial and in-frame only. The profile shows about 18,000 clones, about 85% of them singletons. The rearrangement links TRBV6-5 to TRBJ1-4; D is possibly TRBD1 (5 bases). The sample was CD8+ T cells from peripheral blood mononuclear cells, taken after pregnancy. The TCR sequence derives from a female donor with multiple sclerosis, enrolled in a pregnancy study. In DNA form, the CDR3 reads TGTGCCAGCAGTCCCATGGCAGGGAATGAAAAACTGTTTTTT. Amino acid sequence: CASSPMAGNEKLFF.